Listed below are T cell receptor beta chains from one sample, sequenced in a study of CD8 T cells in ankylosing spondylitis. TCRdb re-derived calls from the 5' RACE reads in MiXCR, one entry per CDR3 protein. The sample holds 36,000 or so distinct CDR3 sequences, 13% seen once. The sample taken for sequencing was synovial fluid, either unsorted or a sorted T cell fraction (not recorded which). The receptors here all came from a male donor with ankylosing spondylitis. CDR3s include the opening cysteine and the closing phenylalanine or tryptophan. A D gene is named only where the DNA matches it firmly. Clone size is shown for a subset of rows, as once, few, many or a class of expanded clone.

d_gene | j_gene | v_gene | abundance | CDR3aa | CDR3nt
NA | TRBJ1-1 | TRBV27 | many | CASSLFPEPNTEAFF | TGTGCCAGCAGTTTATTTCCAGAACCGAACACTGAAGCTTTCTTT
NA | TRBJ2-7 | TRBV28 | many | CASSPPLSSYEQYF | TGTGCCAGCAGTCCTCCCCTGAGCTCCTACGAGCAGTACTTC
TRBD2 | TRBJ2-1 | TRBV20-1 | NA | CSARDPPREGYNEQFF | TGCAGTGCTAGAGACCCCCCGCGGGAGGGATACAATGAGCAGTTCTTC
NA | TRBJ1-1 | TRBV5-6 | few | CASSLVRSEPTEAFF | TGTGCCAGCAGCTTGGTCAGGTCTGAACCTACTGAAGCTTTCTTT
NA | TRBJ2-2 | TRBV27 | NA | CASSLSGGNTGELFF | TGTGCCAGCAGTTTATCAGGGGGAAACACCGGGGAGCTGTTTTTT
NA | TRBJ2-7 | TRBV28 | few | CASSYLGGDYEQYF | TGTGCCAGCAGCTATTTGGGGGGAGACTACGAGCAGTACTTC
TRBD2 | TRBJ2-5 | TRBV2 | NA | CASSRERGQETQYF | TGTGCCAGCAGTCGGGAGCGGGGCCAAGAGACCCAGTACTTC
NA | TRBJ1-5 | TRBV4-3 | NA | CASSQDPGQIQPQHF | TGCGCCAGCAGCCAAGACCCTGGACAAATTCAGCCCCAGCATTTT
NA | TRBJ1-5 | TRBV7-2 | few | CASSLIYSGQPQHF | TGTGCCAGCAGCCTGATTTATAGCGGTCAGCCCCAGCATTTT
NA | TRBJ1-5 | TRBV5-5 | many | CASSLAQRGNQPQHF | TGTGCCAGCAGCTTGGCACAGAGGGGCAATCAGCCCCAGCATTTT
NA | TRBJ2-2 | TRBV6-2/TRBV6-3 | many | CASGVTGELFF | TGTGCCAGCGGGGTCACCGGGGAGCTGTTTTTT
TRBD2 | TRBJ2-2 | TRBV19 | NA | CASSRITGLAGAGELFF | TGTGCCAGTAGCCGCATTACGGGACTAGCGGGAGCTGGGGAGCTGTTTTTT
NA | TRBJ2-7 | TRBV10-3 | medium-sized | CAISESTAYEQYF | TGTGCCATCAGTGAGTCGACTGCCTACGAGCAGTACTTC
TRBD1 | TRBJ2-4 | TRBV4-2 | many | CASSQEGQGAPSIQYF | TGTGCCAGCAGCCAAGAGGGGCAGGGGGCGCCTAGCATTCAGTACTTC
TRBD1 | TRBJ2-1 | TRBV30 | many | CAWTGPWTGGGNEQFF | TGTGCCTGGACAGGCCCTTGGACAGGGGGGGGCAATGAGCAGTTCTTC